This entry is about one T cell receptor beta chain. This record comes from a study of CD8 T cells in Susac syndrome. Sequencing of TCR beta was carried out in blood CD8+ and CD4+ T cells. Negative isolation yielded CD8+ and CD4+ T cells; FACS enriched TEMRA cells. With random hexamers, 0.5 to 1 ug RNA was reverse transcribed. The authors amplified TCR beta CDR3 across 54 Vbeta and 13 Jbeta using immunoSEQ multiplex PCR. TCRdb re-derived calls from the immunoSEQ multiplex PCR reads in MiXCR, one entry per CDR3 protein. In the table there are approximately 180,000 distinct CDR3 sequences, about 94% of which are singletons. Sequencing was carried out using CD4+ T cells from PBMCs. The source is a human donor with multiple sclerosis.

DNA for the CDR3: TGCAGTGCTCTCCACTACAGGGGAGGGGGCAATCAGCCCCAGCATTTT. This translates into CSALHYRGGGNQPQHF. This chain joins TRBV20-1 and TRBJ1-5; 7 bases agree with TRBD1. CDR1 DFQATT and CDR2 SNEGSKA come from the germline V gene (reference sequence). This CDR3 is 16 amino acids long. V trimming: 5 bases; J trimming: 2 bases; junction bases outside the gene matches: 12.